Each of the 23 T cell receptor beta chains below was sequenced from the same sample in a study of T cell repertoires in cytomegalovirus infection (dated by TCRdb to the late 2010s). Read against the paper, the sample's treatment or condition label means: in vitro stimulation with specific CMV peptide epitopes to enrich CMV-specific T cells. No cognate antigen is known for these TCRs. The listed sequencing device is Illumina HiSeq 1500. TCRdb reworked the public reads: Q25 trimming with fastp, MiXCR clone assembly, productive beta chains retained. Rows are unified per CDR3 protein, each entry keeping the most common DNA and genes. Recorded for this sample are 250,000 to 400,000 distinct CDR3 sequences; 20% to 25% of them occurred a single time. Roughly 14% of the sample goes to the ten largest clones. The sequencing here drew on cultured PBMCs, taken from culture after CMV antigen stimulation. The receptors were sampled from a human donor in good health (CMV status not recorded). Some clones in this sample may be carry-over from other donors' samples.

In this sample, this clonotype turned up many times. CDR3 bases: TGTGCCAGCAGCACCGGGACAGGGCAGGGCTACACCTTC. As protein: CASSTGTGQGYTF. This sequence joins TRBV7-9 and TRBJ1-2; 9 bases are shared with TRBD1. Germline assignment: CDR1 SEHNR and CDR2 FQNEAQ (reference sequence). Trimming removed 5 bases from V and 8 bases from J; junction bases left unmatched: 6. There are 13 residues in the CDR3.

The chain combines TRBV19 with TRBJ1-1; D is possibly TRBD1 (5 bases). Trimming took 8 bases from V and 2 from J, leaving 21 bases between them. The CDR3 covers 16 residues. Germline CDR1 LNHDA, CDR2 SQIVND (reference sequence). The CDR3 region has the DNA TGTGCCAGTGCACCCCGCCCCAAGGGGCTTAACACTGAAGCTTTCTTT. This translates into CASAPRPKGLNTEAFF.

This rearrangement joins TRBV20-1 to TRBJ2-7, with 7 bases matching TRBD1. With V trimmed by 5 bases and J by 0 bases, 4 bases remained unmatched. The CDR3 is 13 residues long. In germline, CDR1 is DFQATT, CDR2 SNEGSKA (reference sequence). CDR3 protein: CSAARGSSYEQYF. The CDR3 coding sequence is TGCAGTGCTGCCAGGGGGAGCTCCTACGAGCAGTACTTC.

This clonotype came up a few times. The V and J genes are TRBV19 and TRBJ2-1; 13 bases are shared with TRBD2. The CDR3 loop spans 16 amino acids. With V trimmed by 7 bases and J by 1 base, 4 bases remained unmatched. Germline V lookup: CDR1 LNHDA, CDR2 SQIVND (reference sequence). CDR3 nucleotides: TGTGCCAGTACCGGACTAGCGGGAGAGTCCTACAATGAGCAGTTCTTC. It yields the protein CASTGLAGESYNEQFF.

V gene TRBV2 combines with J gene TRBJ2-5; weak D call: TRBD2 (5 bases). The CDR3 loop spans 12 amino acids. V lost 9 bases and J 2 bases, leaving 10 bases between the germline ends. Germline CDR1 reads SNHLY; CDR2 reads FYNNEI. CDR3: CARSTGQETQYF. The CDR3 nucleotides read TGTGCCAGGAGTACGGGACAAGAGACCCAGTACTTC.

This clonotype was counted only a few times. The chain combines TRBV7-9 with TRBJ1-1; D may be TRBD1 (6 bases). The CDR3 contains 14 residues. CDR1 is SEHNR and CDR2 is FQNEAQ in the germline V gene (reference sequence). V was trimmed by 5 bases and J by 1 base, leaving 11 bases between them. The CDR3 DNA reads TGTGCCAGCAGCCTTACAGGGACGAACACTGAAGCTTTCTTT. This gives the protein CASSLTGTNTEAFF.

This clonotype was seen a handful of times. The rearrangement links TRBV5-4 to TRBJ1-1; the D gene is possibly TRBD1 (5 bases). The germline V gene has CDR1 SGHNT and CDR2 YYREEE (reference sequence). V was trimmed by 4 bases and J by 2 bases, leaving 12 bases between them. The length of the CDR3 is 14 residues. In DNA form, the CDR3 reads TGTGCCAGCAGCCCTGGCAGGGCTAACACTGAAGCTTTCTTT. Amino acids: CASSPGRANTEAFF.

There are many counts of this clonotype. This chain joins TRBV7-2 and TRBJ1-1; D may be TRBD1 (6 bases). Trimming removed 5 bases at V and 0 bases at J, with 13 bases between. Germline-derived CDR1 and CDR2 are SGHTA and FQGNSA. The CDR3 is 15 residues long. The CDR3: CASSPTGRMNTEAFF. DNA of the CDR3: TGTGCCAGCAGCCCGACAGGCAGGATGAACACTGAAGCTTTCTTT.

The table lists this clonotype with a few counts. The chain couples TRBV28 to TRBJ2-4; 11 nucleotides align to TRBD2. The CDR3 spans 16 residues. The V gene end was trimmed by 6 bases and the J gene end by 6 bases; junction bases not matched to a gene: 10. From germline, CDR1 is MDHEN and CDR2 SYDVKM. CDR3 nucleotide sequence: TGTGCCAGCAGACGAGGGACTAGCGGTGGGAGAAACATTCAGTACTTC. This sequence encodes CASRRGTSGGRNIQYF.

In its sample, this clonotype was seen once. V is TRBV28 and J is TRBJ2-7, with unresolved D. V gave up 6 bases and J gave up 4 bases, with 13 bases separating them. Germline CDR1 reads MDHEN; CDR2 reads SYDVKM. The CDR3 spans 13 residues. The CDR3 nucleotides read TGTGCCAGCAGCCGAAGGGCTAGGTACGAGCAGTACGTC. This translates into CASSRRARYEQYV.

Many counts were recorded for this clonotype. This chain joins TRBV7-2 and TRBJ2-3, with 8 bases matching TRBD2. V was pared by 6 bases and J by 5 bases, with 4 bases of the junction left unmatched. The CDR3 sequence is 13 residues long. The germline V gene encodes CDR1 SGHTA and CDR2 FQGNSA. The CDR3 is CASRPSGGDTQYF. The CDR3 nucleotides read TGTGCCAGCAGACCCAGCGGGGGAGATACGCAGTATTTT.

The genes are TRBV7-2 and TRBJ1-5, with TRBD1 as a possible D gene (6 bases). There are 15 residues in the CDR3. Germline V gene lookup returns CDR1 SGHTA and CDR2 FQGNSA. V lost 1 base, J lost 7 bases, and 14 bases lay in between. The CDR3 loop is CASSLETGSRQPQHF. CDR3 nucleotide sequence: TGTGCCAGCAGCTTAGAGACAGGTTCAAGGCAGCCCCAGCATTTT. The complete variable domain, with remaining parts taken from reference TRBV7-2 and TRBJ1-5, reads GAGVSQSPSNKVTEKGKDVELRCDPISGHTALYWYRQSLGQGLEFLIYFQGNSAPDKSGLPSDRFSAERTGGSVSTLTIQRTQQEDSAVYLCASSLETGSRQPQHFGDGTRLSIL.

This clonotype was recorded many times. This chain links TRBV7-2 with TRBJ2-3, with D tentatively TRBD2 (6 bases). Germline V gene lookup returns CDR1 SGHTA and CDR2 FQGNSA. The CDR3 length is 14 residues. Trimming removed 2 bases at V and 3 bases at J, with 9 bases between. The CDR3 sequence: CASSLQGGTDTQYF. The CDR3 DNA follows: TGTGCCAGCAGCTTACAGGGAGGTACAGATACGCAGTATTTT.

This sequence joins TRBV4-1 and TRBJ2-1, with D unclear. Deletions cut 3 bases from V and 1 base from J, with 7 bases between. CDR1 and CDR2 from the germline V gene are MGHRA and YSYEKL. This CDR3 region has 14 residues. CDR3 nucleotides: TGCGCCAGCAGCCAGCTGGGTTCCTACAATGAGCAGTTCTTC. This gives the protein CASSQLGSYNEQFF.

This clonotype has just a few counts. Here the CDR3 DNA reads TGTGCCACCCTTACCGGGGGTATCACTGAAGCTTTCTTT. Its translation: CATLTGGITEAFF. The chain couples TRBV10-3 to TRBJ1-1, with D perhaps matching TRBD1 (5 bases). The CDR3 length is 13 residues. Trimming cost V 10 bases and J 4 bases, with 16 bases left between them. Germline V gene data show CDR1 as ENHRY and CDR2 as SYGVKD.

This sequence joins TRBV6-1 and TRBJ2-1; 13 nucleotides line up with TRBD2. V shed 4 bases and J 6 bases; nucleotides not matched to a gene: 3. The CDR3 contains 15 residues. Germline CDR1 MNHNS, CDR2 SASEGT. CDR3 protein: CASSVRLAGGNEQFF. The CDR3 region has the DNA TGTGCCAGCAGTGTAAGACTAGCGGGAGGCAATGAGCAGTTCTTC.

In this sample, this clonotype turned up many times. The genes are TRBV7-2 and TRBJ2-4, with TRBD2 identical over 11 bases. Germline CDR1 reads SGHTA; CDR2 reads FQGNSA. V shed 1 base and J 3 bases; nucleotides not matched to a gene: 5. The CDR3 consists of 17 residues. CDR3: CASSLELAGVFKNIQYF. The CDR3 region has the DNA TGTGCCAGCAGCTTAGAACTAGCGGGAGTGTTCAAAAACATTCAGTACTTC.

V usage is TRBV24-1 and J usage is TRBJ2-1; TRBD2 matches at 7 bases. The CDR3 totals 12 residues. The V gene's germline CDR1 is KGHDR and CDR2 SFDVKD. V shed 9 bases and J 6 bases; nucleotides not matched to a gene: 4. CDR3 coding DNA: TGTGCCACCTTCGGCGGGAGCAATGAGCAGTTCTTC. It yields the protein CATFGGSNEQFF.

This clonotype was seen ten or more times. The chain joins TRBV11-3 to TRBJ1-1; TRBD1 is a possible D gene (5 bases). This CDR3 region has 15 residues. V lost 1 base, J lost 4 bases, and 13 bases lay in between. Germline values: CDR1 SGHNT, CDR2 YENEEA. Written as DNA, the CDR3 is TGTGCCAGCAGCTTAGTAACAGGTGGATTCACTGAAGCTTTCTTT. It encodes CASSLVTGGFTEAFF.

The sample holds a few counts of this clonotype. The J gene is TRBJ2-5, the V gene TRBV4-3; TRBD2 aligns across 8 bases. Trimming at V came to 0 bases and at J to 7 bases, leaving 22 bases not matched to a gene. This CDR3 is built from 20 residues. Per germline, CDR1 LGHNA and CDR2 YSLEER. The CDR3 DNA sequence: TGCGCCAGCAGCCAAGATAGGCTCACTCGGGGCGGCCGGGAGGGACGGACCCAGTACTTC. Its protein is CASSQDRLTRGGREGRTQYF.

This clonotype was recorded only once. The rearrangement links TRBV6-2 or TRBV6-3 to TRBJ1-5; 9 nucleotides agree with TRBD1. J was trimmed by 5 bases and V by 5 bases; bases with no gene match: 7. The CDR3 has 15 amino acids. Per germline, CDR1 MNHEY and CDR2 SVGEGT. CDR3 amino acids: CASSRRDRDHQPQHF. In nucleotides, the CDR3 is TGTGCCAGCAGTAGACGGGACAGGGACCATCAGCCCCAGCATTTT.

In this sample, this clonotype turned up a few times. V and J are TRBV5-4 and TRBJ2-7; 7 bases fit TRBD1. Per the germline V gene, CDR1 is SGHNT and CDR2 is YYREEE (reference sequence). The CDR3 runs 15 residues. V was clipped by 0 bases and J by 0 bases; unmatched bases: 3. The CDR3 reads CASSLATGSSYEQYF. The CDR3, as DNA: TGTGCCAGCAGCTTGGCGACAGGGAGCTCCTACGAGCAGTACTTC.

This CDR3 reads CASSYLPGLVGNEQFF. For the CDR3, the DNA is TGTGCCAGCAGTTACTTGCCGGGACTAGTGGGGAATGAGCAGTTCTTC. The chain combines TRBV6-2 or TRBV6-3 with TRBJ2-1, with 8 bases lining up with TRBD2. The CDR3 contains 16 residues. V lost 1 base to trimming and J lost 7 bases; unmatched junction nucleotides: 9. Germline CDR1 and CDR2: MNHEY and SVGEGT.